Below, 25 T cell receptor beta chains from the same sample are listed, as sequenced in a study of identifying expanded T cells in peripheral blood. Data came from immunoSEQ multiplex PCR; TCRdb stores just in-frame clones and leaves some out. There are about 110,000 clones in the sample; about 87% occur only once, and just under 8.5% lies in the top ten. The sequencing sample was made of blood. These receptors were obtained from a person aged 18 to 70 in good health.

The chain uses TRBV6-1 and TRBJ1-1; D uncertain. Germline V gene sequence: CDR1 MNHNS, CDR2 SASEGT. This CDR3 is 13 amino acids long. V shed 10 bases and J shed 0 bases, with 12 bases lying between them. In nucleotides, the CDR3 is TGTGCCATAAGCAGAGACATGAACACTGAAGCTTTCTTT. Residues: CAISRDMNTEAFF.

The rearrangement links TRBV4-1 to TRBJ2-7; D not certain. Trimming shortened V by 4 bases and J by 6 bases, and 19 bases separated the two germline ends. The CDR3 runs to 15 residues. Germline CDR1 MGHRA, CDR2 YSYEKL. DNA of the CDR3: TGCGCCAGCAGCCCACACTATCCCACACCAGCCGAGCAGTACTTC. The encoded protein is CASSPHYPTPAEQYF.

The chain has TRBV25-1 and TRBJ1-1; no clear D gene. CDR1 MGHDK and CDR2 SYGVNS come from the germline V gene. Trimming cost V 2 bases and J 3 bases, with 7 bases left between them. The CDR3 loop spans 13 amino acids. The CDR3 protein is CASSEGADTEAFF. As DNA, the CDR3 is TGTGCCAGCAGTGAAGGCGCCGACACTGAAGCTTTCTTT. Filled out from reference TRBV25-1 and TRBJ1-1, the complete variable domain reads EADIYQTPRYLVIGTGKKITLECSQTMGHDKMYWYQQDPGMELHLIHYSYGVNSTEKGDLSSESTVSRIRTEHFPLTLESARPSHTSQYLCASSEGADTEAFFGQGTRLTVV.

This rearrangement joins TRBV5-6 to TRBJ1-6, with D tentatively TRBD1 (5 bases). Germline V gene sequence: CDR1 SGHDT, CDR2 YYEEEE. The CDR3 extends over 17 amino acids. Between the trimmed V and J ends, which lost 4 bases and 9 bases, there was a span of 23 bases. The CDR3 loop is CASSPDLGTGRGSPLHF. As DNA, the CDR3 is TGTGCCAGCAGCCCAGACTTAGGGACGGGAAGGGGTTCACCCCTCCACTTT.

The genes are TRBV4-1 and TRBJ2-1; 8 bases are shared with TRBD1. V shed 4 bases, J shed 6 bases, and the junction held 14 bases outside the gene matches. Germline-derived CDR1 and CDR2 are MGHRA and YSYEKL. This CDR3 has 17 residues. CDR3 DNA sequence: TGCGCCAGCAGCCGCGTAACGACAGGGGCCGGGTCCAATGAGCAGTTCTTC. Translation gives CASSRVTTGAGSNEQFF.

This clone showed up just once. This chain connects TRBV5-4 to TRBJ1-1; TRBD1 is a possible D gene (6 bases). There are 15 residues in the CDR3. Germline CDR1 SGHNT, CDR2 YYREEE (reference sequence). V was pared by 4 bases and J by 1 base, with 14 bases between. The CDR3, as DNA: TGTGCCAGCAGCCCCGCGACAGGTACGAACACTGAAGCTTTCTTT. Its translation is CASSPATGTNTEAFF.

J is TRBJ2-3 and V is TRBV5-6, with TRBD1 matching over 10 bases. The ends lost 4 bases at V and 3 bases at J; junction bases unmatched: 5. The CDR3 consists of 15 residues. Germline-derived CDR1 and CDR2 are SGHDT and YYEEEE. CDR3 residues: CASSRPGQGTDTQYF. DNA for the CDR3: TGTGCCAGCAGCCGACCGGGACAGGGGACAGATACGCAGTATTTT.

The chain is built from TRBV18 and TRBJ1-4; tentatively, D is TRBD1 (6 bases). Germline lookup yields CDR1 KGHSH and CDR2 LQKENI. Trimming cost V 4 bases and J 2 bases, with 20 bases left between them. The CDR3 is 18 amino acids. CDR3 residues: CASSRSTGQQRTNEKLFF. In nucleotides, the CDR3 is TGTGCCAGCTCACGAAGCACAGGGCAGCAAAGGACTAATGAAAAACTGTTTTTT. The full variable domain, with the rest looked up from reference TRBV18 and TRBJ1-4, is NAGVMQNPRHLVRRRGQEARLRCSPMKGHSHVYWYRQLPEEGLKFMVYLQKENIIDESGMPKERFSAEFPKEGPSILRIQQVVRGDSAAYFCASSRSTGQQRTNEKLFFGSGTQLSVL.

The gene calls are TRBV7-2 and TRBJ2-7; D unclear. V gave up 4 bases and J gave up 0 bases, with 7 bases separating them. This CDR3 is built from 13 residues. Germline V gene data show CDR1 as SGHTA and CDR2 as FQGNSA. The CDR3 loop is CASSSVSSYEQYF. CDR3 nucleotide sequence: TGTGCCAGCAGCTCTGTCTCCTCCTACGAGCAGTACTTC.

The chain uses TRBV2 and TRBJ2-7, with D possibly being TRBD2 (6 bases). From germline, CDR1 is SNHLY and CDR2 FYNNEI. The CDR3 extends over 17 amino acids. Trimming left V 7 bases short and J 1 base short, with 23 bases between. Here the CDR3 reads CASNDPRGGSLSYEQYF. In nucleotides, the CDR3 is TGTGCCAGCAACGATCCGAGGGGAGGATCACTATCCTACGAGCAGTACTTC.

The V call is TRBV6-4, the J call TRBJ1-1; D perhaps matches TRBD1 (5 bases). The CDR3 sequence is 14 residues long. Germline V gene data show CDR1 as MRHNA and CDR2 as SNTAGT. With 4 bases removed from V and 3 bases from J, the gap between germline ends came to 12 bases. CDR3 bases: TGTGCCAGCAGTGCTAACCAGGGTGACACTGAAGCTTTCTTT. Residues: CASSANQGDTEAFF.

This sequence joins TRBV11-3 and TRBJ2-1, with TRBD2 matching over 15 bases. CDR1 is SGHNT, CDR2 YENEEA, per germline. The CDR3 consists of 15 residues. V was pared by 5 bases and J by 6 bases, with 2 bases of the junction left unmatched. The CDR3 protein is CASSKGLAGGNEQFF. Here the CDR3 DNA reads TGTGCCAGCAGCAAGGGACTAGCGGGAGGCAATGAGCAGTTCTTC.

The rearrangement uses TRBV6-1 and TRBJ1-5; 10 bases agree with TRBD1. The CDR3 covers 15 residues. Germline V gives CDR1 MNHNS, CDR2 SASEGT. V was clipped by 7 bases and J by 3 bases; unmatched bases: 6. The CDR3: CASKAGTGDNQPQHF. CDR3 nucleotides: TGTGCCAGCAAAGCCGGGACAGGGGACAATCAGCCCCAGCATTTT.

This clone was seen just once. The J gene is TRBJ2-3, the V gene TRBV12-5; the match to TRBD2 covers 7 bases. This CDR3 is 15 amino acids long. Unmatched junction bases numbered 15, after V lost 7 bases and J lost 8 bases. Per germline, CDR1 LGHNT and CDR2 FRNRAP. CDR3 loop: CASEAGGRGVGTQYF. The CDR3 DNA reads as TGTGCTAGTGAAGCTGGCGGGAGAGGGGTTGGTACGCAGTATTTT.

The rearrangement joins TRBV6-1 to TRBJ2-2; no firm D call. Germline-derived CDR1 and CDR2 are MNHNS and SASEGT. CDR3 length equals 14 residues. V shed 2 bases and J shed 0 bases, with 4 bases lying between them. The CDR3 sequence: CASSESPNTGELFF. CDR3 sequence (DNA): TGTGCCAGCAGTGAATCCCCGAACACCGGGGAGCTGTTTTTT.

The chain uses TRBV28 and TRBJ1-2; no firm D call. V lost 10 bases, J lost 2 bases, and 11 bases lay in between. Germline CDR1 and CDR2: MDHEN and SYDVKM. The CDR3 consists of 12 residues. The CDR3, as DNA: TGTGCCACCGGCCCTCTCAACTATGGCTACACCTTC. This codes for CATGPLNYGYTF.

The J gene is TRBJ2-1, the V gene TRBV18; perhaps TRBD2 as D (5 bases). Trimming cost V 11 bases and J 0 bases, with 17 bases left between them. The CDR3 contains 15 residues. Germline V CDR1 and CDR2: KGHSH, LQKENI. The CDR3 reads CAAMAGASSYNEQFF. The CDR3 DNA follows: TGTGCCGCGATGGCGGGCGCAAGCTCCTACAATGAGCAGTTCTTC.

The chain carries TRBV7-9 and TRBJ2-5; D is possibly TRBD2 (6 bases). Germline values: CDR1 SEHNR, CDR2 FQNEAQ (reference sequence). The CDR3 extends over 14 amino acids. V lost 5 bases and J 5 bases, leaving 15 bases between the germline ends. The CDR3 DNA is TGTGCCAGCAGCCCAGCAGCGGGTCGGGAGACCCAGTACTTC. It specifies CASSPAAGRETQYF.

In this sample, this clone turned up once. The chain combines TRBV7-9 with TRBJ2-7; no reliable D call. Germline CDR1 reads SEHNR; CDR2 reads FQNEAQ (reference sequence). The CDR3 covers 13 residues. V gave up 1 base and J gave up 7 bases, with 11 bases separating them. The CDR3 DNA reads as TGTGCCAGCAGCTTAGATTCTGGCGATGAGCAGTACTTC. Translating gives CASSLDSGDEQYF.

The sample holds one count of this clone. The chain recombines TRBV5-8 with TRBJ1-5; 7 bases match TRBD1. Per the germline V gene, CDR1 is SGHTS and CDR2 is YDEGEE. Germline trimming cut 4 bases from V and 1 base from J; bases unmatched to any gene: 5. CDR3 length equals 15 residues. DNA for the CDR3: TGTGCCAGCAGCGAGGGGGCGAGAAGCAATCAGCCCCAGCATTTT. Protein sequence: CASSEGARSNQPQHF.

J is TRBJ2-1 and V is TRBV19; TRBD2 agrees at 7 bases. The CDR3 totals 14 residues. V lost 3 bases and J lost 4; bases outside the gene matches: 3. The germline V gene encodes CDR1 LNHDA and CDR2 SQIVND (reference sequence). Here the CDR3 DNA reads TGTGCCAGTAGTATGGCGGGAGTTTACAATGAGCAGTTCTTC. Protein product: CASSMAGVYNEQFF. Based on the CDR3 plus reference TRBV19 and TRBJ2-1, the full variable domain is DGGITQSPKYLFRKEGQNVTLSCEQNLNHDAMYWYRQDPGQGLRLIYYSQIVNDFQKGDIAEGYSVSREKKESFPLTVTSAQKNPTAFYLCASSMAGVYNEQFFGPGTRLTVL.

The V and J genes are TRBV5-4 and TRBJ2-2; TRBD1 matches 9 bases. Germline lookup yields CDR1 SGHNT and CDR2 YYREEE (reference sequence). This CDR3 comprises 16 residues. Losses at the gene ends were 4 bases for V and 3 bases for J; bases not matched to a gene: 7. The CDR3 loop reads CASSVPGTGYTGELFF. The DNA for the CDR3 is TGTGCCAGCAGCGTTCCCGGGACAGGGTACACCGGGGAGCTGTTTTTT.

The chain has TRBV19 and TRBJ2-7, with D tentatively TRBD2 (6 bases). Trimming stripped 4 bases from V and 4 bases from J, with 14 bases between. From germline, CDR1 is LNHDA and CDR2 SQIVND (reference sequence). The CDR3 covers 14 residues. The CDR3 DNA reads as TGTGCCAGTAGTAGTCCCGGGGGAGCATACGAGCAGTACTTC. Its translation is CASSSPGGAYEQYF.

For the CDR3, the DNA is TGTGCCATCAGTGAAGGGACAGGGATCGGCGGGGAGCTGTTTTTT. Translation gives CAISEGTGIGGELFF. The rearrangement uses TRBV10-3 and TRBJ2-2; 9 bases line up with TRBD1. The CDR3 runs 15 residues. Germline CDR1 is ENHRY and CDR2 is SYGVKD. V trimming: 3 bases; J trimming: 7 bases; junction bases outside the gene matches: 6.

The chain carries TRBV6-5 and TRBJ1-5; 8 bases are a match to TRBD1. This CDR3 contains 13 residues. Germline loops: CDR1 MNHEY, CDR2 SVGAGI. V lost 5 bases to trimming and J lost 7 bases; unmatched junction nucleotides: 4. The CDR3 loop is CASSRTGYQPQHF. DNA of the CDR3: TGTGCCAGCAGTCGGACAGGGTACCAGCCCCAGCATTTT.